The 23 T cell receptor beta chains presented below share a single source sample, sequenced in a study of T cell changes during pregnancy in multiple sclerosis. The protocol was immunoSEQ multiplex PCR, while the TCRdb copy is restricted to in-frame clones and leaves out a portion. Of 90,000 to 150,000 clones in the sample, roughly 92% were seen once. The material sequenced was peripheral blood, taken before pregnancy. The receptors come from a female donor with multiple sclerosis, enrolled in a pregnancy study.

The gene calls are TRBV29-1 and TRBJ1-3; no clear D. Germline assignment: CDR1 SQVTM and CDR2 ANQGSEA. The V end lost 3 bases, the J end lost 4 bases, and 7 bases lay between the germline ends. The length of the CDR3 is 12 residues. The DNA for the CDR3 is TGCAGCGTTGACAGCGGCGGAAACACCATATATTTT. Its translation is CSVDSGGNTIYF.

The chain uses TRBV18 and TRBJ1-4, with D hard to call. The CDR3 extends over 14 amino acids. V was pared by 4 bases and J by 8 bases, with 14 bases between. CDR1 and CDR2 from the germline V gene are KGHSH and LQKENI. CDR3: CASSHLTSREKLFF. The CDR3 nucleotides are TGTGCCAGCTCACACTTGACGAGCAGGGAAAAACTGTTTTTT.

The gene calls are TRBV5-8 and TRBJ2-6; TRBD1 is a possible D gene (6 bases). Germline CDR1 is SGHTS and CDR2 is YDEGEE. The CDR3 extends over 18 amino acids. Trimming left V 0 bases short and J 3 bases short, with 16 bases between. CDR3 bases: TGTGCCAGCAGCTTGGTGGCAGGGGATGCGCTTGGGGCCAACGTCCTGACTTTC. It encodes CASSLVAGDALGANVLTF.

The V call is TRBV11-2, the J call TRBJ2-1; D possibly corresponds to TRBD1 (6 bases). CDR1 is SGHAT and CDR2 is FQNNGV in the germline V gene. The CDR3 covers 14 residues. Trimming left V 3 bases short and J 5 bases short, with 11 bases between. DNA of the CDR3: TGTGCCAGCAGCTTCCGGGACAACAACAATGAGCAGTTCTTC. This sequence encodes CASSFRDNNNEQFF.

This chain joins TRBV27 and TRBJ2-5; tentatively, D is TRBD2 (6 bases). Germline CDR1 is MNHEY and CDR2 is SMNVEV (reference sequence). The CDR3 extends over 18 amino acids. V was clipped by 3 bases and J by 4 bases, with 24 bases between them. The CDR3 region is CASSLGVGGRTWRETQYF. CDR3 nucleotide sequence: TGTGCCAGCAGTTTGGGGGTTGGAGGGAGGACTTGGCGAGAGACCCAGTACTTC.

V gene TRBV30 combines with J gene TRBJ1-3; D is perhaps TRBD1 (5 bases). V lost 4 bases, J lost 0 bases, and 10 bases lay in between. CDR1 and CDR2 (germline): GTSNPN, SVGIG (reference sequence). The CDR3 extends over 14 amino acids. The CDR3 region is CAWKQGFSGNTIYF. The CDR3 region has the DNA TGTGCCTGGAAGCAGGGCTTCTCTGGAAACACCATATATTTT.

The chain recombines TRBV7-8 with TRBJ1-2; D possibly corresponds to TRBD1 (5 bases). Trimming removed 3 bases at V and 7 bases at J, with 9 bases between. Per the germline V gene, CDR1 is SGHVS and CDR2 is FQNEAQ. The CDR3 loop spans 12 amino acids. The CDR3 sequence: CASSFTGGGYTF. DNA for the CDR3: TGTGCCAGCAGCTTCACCGGGGGTGGCTACACCTTC.

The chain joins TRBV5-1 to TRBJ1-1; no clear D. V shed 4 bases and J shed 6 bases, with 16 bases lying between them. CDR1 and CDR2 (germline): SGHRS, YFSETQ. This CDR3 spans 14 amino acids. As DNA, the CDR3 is TGCGCCAGCAGCGGCGGTGGTAAAAGTGCTGAAGCTTTCTTT. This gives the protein CASSGGGKSAEAFF.

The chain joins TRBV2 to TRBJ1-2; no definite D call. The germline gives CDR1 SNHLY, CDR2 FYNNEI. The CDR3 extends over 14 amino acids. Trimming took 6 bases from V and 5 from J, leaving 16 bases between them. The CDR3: CASRDPEERYGYTF. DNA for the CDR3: TGTGCCAGCAGGGATCCCGAGGAAAGATATGGCTACACCTTC.

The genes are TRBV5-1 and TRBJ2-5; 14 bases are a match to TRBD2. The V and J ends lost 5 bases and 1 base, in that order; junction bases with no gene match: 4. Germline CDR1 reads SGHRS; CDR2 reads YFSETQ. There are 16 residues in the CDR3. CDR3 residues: CASRRGTSGSQETQYF. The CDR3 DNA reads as TGCGCCAGCAGACGTGGGACTAGCGGGAGCCAAGAGACCCAGTACTTC. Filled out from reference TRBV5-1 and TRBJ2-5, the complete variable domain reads KAGVTQTPRYLIKTRGQQVTLSCSPISGHRSVSWYQQTPGQGLQFLFEYFSETQRNKGNFPGRFSGRQFSNSRSEMNVSTLELGDSALYLCASRRGTSGSQETQYFGPGTRLLVL.

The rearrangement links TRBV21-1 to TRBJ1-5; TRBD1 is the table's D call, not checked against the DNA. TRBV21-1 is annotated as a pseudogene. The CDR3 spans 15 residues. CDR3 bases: TGTGCCAGCAGCAAAGAAAGGACAGGGGGCGAGCCCCAGCATTTT. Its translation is CASSKERTGGEPQHF.

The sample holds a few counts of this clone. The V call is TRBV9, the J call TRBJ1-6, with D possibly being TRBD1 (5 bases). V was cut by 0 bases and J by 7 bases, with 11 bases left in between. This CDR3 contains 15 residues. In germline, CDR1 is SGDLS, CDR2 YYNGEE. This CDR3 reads CASSVGPGLNSPLHF. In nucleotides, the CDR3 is TGTGCCAGCAGCGTAGGCCCAGGGCTCAATTCACCCCTCCACTTT. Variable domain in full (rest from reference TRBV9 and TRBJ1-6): DSGVTQTPKHLITATGQRVTLRCSPRSGDLSVYWYQQSLDQGLQFLIQYYNGEERAKGNILERFSAQQFPDLHSELNLSSLELGDSALYFCASSVGPGLNSPLHFGNGTRLTVT.

CDR3 coding DNA: TGCGCCAGCAGCCAAGGGGAGGTTGGGGGGACGTCTACCTACGAGCAGTACTTC. Amino acid sequence: CASSQGEVGGTSTYEQYF. This chain uses TRBV4-1 with TRBJ2-7; D is perhaps TRBD2 (6 bases). CDR1 and CDR2 from the germline V gene are MGHRA and YSYEKL. The CDR3 covers 18 residues. The ends were cut back, 1 base at V and 2 bases at J, with 21 bases in the middle.

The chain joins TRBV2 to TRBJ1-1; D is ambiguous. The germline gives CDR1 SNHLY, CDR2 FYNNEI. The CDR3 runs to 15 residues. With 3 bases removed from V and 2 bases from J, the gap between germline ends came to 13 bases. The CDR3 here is CASSEMDGGNTEAFF. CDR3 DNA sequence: TGTGCCAGCAGTGAGATGGATGGCGGAAACACTGAAGCTTTCTTT. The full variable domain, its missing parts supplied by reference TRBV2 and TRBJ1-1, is EPEVTQTPSHQVTQMGQEVILRCVPISNHLYFYWYRQILGQKVEFLVSFYNNEISEKSEIFDDQFSVERPDGSNFTLKIRSTKLEDSAMYFCASSEMDGGNTEAFFGQGTRLTVV.

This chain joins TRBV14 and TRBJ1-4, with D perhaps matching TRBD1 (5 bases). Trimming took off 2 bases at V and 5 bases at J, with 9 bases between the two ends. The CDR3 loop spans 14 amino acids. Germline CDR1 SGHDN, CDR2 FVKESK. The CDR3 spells CASSQQGLNEKLFF. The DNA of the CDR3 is TGTGCCAGCAGCCAACAGGGACTCAATGAAAAACTGTTTTTT.

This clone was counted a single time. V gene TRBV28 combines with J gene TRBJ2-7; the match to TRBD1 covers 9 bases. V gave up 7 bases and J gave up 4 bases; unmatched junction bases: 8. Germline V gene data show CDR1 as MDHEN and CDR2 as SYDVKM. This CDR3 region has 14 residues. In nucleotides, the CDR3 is TGTGCCAGCACTGGACAGGGGACGTTATACGAGCAGTACTTC. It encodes CASTGQGTLYEQYF.

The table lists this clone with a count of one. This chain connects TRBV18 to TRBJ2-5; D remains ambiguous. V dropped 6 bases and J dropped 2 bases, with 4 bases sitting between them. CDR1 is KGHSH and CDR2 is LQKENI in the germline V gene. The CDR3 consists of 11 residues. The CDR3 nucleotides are TGTGCCAGCTCGCGGCAAGAGACCCAGTACTTC. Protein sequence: CASSRQETQYF.

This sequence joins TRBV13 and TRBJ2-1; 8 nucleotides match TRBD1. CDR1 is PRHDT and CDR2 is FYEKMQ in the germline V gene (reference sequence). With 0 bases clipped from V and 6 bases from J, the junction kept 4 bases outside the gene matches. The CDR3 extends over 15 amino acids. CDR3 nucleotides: TGTGCCAGCAGCTTAGGCGGGACAGGTACCAATGAGCAGTTCTTC. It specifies CASSLGGTGTNEQFF.

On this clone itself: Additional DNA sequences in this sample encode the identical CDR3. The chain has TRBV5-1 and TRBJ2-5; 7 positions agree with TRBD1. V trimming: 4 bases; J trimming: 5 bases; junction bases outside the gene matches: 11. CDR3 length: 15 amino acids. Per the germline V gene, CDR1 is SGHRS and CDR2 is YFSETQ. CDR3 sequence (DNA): TGCGCCAGCAGCCCGGGAACCGGGACAGAGGAGACCCAGTACTTC. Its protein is CASSPGTGTEETQYF.

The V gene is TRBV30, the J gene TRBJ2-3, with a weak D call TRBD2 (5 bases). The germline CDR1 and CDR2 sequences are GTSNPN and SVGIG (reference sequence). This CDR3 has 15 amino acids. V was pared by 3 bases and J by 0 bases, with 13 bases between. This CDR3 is CAWSRGYPSTDTQYF. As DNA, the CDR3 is TGTGCCTGGAGCCGCGGGTATCCTAGCACAGATACGCAGTATTTT.

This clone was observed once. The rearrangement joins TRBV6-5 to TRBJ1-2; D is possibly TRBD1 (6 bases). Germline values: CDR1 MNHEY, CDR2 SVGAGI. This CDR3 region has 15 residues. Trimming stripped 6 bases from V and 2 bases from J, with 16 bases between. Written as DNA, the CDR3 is TGTGCCAGCAGGCGAAACAGGGTCAGGAACTATGGCTACACCTTC. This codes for CASRRNRVRNYGYTF.

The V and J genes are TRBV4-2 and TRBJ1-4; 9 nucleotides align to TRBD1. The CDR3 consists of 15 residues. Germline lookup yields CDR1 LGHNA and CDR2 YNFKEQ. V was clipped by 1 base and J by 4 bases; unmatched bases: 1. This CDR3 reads CASSQGQGDNEKLFF. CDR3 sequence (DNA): TGTGCCAGCAGCCAAGGACAGGGGGATAATGAAAAACTGTTTTTT.

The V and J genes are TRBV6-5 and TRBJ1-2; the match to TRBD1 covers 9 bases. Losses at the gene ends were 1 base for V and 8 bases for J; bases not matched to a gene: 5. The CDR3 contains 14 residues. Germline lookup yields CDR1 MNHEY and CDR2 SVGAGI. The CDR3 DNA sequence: TGTGCCAGCAGTTACTACACAGGGGGCAAAGGCTACACCTTC. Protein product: CASSYYTGGKGYTF.